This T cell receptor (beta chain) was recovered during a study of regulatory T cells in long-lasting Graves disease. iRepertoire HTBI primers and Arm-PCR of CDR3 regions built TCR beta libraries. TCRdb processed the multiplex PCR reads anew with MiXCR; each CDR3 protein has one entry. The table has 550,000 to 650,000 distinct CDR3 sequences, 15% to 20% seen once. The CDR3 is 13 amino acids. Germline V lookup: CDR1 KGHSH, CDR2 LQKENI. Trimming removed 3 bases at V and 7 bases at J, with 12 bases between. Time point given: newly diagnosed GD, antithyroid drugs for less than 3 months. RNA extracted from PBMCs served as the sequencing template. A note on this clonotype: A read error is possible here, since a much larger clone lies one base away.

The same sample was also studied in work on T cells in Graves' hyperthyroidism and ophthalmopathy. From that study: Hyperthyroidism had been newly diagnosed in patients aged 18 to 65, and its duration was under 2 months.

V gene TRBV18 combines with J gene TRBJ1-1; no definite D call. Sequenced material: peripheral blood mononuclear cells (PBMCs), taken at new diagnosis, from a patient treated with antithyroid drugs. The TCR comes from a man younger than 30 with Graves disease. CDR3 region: CASSPFQTREAFF. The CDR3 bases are TGTGCCAGCTCACCCTTTCAGACACGTGAAGCTTTCTTT.